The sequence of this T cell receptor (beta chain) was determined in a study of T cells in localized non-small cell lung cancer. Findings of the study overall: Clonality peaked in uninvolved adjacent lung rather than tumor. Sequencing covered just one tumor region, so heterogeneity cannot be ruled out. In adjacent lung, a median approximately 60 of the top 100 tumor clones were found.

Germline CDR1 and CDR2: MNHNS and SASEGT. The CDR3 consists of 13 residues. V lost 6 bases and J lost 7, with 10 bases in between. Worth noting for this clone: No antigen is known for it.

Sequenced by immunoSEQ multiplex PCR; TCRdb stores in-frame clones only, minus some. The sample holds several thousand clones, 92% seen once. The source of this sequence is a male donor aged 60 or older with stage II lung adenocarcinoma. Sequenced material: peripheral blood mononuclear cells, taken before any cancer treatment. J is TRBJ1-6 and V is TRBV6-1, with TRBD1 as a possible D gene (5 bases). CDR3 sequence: CASSQAGNSPLHF. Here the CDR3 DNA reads TGTGCCAGCAGCCAGGCAGGGAATTCACCCCTCCACTTT.